This T cell receptor (beta chain) was captured in a study of metastatic and nonmetastatic thyroid tumors. General study findings and limits: Versus benign nodules, malignant thyroid tumors reportedly had significantly higher TCR beta diversity, in blood and tumor.

Original methodology: For papillary thyroid cancer, a distant-metastasis classifier was constructed from CDR3 differences observed across clinicopathological groups. TCRdb called clones again from the PCR reads with MiXCR. None of the V and J calls come from the authors' own analysis; TCRdb made them. The table has 23,000 or so clones, approximately 30% seen once; the top ten hold approximately 18%. The germline V gene has CDR1 GTSNPN and CDR2 SVGIG (reference sequence). V lost 0 bases and J lost 5, with 12 bases in between. The CDR3 runs to 14 residues. Treatment of any kind had been given to no patient before thyroid surgery. About this clone: Its antigen is undetermined.

This receptor was obtained from a female donor with papillary thyroid cancer or a benign thyroid nodule (not recorded which). Some clones in this sample may be carry-over from other donors' samples. The chain couples TRBV30 to TRBJ2-3; the D gene is possibly TRBD2 (6 bases). The source material was blood. CDR3 nucleotides: TGTGCCTGGAGTGTGGGCGGGGACCAAGATACGCAGTATTTT. Its protein is CAWSVGGDQDTQYF.